The 3 T cell receptor beta chains below come from one sample, sequenced in a study of blood T cells in healthy people across ages. Together with a sample-barcoded 5' primer, a J-beta primer mix was included in a second PCR lasting about 7 to 12 cycles. MiXCR, applied by TCRdb to the 5' RACE reads, yields one record per CDR3 protein. The sample has about 970,000 distinct CDR3 sequences; about 53% are singletons. Sequencing was carried out using blood. The receptors derive from a woman in her fifties or sixties in good health.

The rearrangement joins TRBV28 to TRBJ2-7; a weak D match, TRBD2 (5 bases). The CDR3 spans 15 residues. V lost 3 bases and J lost 4, with 16 bases in between. Germline lookup yields CDR1 MDHEN and CDR2 SYDVKM. The CDR3 nucleotides read TGTGCCAGCAGTTTGGGTGCCGGACTTAATTACGAGCAGTACTTC. It codes for CASSLGAGLNYEQYF.

Notes on this clonotype: Being one base from a much bigger clone, this may be a read error. This chain joins TRBV3-1 and TRBJ1-6, with D possibly TRBD1 on 5 matching bases. The CDR3 has 15 residues. CDR1 and CDR2 (germline): LGHDT, YNNKEL (reference sequence). V was trimmed by 1 base and J by 9 bases, leaving 13 bases between them. Written as DNA, the CDR3 is TGTGCCAGCAGCCAAGGACAGCCCGTTGGTTCACCCCTCCACTTT. Residues: CASSQGQPVGSPLHF.

The V gene is TRBV29-1, the J gene TRBJ2-5, with TRBD2 identical over 9 bases. Losses at the gene ends were 4 bases for V and 11 bases for J; bases not matched to a gene: 20. The CDR3 totals 16 residues. Germline-derived CDR1 and CDR2 are SQVTM and ANQGSEA. Here the CDR3 reads CSVGGGGRVKANEQYF. The CDR3 DNA reads TGCAGCGTTGGAGGTGGCGGGAGGGTAAAGGCCAATGAGCAGTACTTC.